This entry lists 21 T cell receptor beta chains sequenced from one sample in a study of molecular identifiers for immune sequencing clone quantification. MiXCR was run by TCRdb on the PCR reads, yielding one entry per CDR3 protein. The sample carries some 680,000 distinct CDR3 sequences, about 25% recorded once. Input material: naive CD8+ T cells from blood, with Jurkat cell RNA spiked in. Subset reported: FACS-sorted CD8+CD4-CCR7+CD45RA+ naive T cells. These receptors were taken from a human donor in good health. Some libraries in this study had Jurkat cell RNA spiked in.

Ten or more counts support this clonotype. This chain connects TRBV27 to TRBJ2-7, with 8 bases lining up with TRBD1. V lost 6 bases to trimming and J lost 3 bases; unmatched junction nucleotides: 4. The CDR3 runs 13 residues. Germline CDR1 is MNHEY and CDR2 is SMNVEV (reference sequence). CDR3 protein: CASSLGQVYEQYF. Written as DNA, the CDR3 is TGTGCCAGCAGCCTGGGACAGGTCTACGAGCAGTACTTC.

This clonotype appeared a single time. With a much larger clone just one base away, this may be a read error. This sequence joins TRBV29-1 and TRBJ2-7, with a possible D match to TRBD2 (5 bases). Between the trimmed V and J ends, which lost 4 bases and 8 bases, there was a span of 12 bases. In germline, CDR1 is SQVTM, CDR2 ANQGSEA. The CDR3 runs to 11 residues. The CDR3 bases are TGCAGCGTTGTCTCGGGGTGGAAGCAGTACTTC. Protein: CSVVSGWKQYF.

The count of this clonotype is one. This chain joins TRBV12-3 or TRBV12-4 and TRBJ2-1; D is uncertain. The CDR3 consists of 12 residues. The V gene lost 6 bases and the J gene lost 8 bases, with 11 bases spanning the gap. In DNA, the CDR3 is TGTGCCAGCAGCTCACGCCTCGATGAGCAGTTCTTC. This gives the protein CASSSRLDEQFF.

This clonotype has a count of ten or more. The chain uses TRBV7-9 and TRBJ2-3, with D perhaps matching TRBD1 (6 bases). Trimming removed 5 bases from V and 4 bases from J, with 16 bases in between. Germline values: CDR1 SEHNR, CDR2 FQNEAQ (reference sequence). This CDR3 is 15 amino acids long. The CDR3 nucleotides are TGTGCCAGCAGCCCCATCCGTGGGGGCGCAGATACGCAGTATTTT. This encodes CASSPIRGGADTQYF.

This clonotype showed up many times. The V call is TRBV14, the J call TRBJ2-1; D not certain. Germline CDR1 reads SGHDN; CDR2 reads FVKESK. The CDR3 runs 13 residues. The V end lost 4 bases, the J end lost 6 bases, and 10 bases lay between the germline ends. The chain's CDR3 is CASSPWSSNEQFF. The CDR3, as DNA: TGTGCCAGCAGCCCCTGGTCGTCCAATGAGCAGTTCTTC. Filled out from reference TRBV14 and TRBJ2-1, the complete variable domain reads EAGVTQFPSHSVIEKGQTVTLRCDPISGHDNLYWYRRVMGKEIKFLLHFVKESKQDESGMPNNRFLAERTGGTYSTLKVQPAELEDSGVYFCASSPWSSNEQFFGPGTRLTVL.

The rearrangement links TRBV20-1 to TRBJ2-3; 9 positions agree with TRBD2. Germline V CDR1 and CDR2: DFQATT, SNEGSKA (reference sequence). Germline trimming cut 5 bases from V and 2 bases from J; bases unmatched to any gene: 8. The CDR3 consists of 15 residues. The CDR3 protein is CSALERGAFTDTQYF. In DNA form, the CDR3 reads TGCAGTGCTCTCGAGCGGGGGGCGTTCACAGATACGCAGTATTTT.

This chain connects TRBV27 to TRBJ2-7, with 9 bases fitting TRBD2. V lost 3 bases to trimming and J lost 3 bases; unmatched junction nucleotides: 3. CDR3 length: 14 amino acids. Germline V lookup: CDR1 MNHEY, CDR2 SMNVEV (reference sequence). The CDR3 nucleotides read TGTGCCAGCAGTTTTTCTAGCGGGGTCTACGAGCAGTACTTC. It encodes CASSFSSGVYEQYF.

This clonotype was picked up many times. CDR3: CASSQEERRNSPLHF. CDR3 DNA sequence: TGCGCCAGCAGCCAAGAAGAGCGCCGGAATTCACCCCTCCACTTT. This chain links TRBV4-1 with TRBJ1-6; no firm D call. The germline V gene has CDR1 MGHRA and CDR2 YSYEKL. Trimming removed 0 bases at V and 7 bases at J, with 10 bases between. This CDR3 is 15 amino acids long.

This clonotype showed up many times. This sequence joins TRBV13 and TRBJ2-7, with 11 bases lining up with TRBD2. This CDR3 has 15 residues. CDR1 PRHDT and CDR2 FYEKMQ come from the germline V gene (reference sequence). The V segment lost 5 bases and the J segment 6 bases; nucleotides outside the gene matches: 9. DNA for the CDR3: TGTGCCAGCAGCATATTAGCGGGGGGGCCTGGCGAGCAGTACTTC. This sequence encodes CASSILAGGPGEQYF. The full variable domain, completed using reference TRBV13 and TRBJ2-7, is AAGVIQSPRHLIKEKRETATLKCYPIPRHDTVYWYQQGPGQDPQFLISFYEKMQSDKGSIPDRFSAQQFSDYHSELNMSSLELGDSALYFCASSILAGGPGEQYFGPGTRLTVT.

This clonotype was picked up many times. The chain has TRBV6-4 and TRBJ1-1; D not certain. V lost 9 bases and J 0 bases, leaving 11 bases between the germline ends. CDR1 and CDR2 (germline): MRHNA, SNTAGT. The CDR3 runs 13 residues. For the CDR3, the DNA is TGTGCCAGTTCCTCGACGTTGAACACTGAAGCTTTCTTT. Its protein product is CASSSTLNTEAFF.

The chain links TRBV5-6 to TRBJ1-2, with TRBD1 as a possible D gene (5 bases). The germline V and J ends were trimmed by 3 bases and 4 bases, with 16 bases remaining between them. In germline, CDR1 is SGHDT, CDR2 YYEEEE. This CDR3 has 15 amino acids. CDR3 in DNA: TGTGCCAGCAGCTACGACGGGGGAGGGACCTATGGCTACACCTTC. Amino acid sequence: CASSYDGGGTYGYTF.

A word on this clonotype: One end of the junction fails to match germline, which may point to a read error. The rearrangement links TRBV4-1 to TRBJ1-5, with TRBD1 identical over 7 bases. Germline CDR1 reads MGHRA; CDR2 reads YSYEKL. This CDR3 contains 16 residues. The CDR3 sequence is CACSQLTGDSNQPQHF. The CDR3 region has the DNA TGCGCCTGCAGCCAACTAACAGGGGATAGCAATCAGCCCCAGCATTTT.

This clonotype was counted between two and nine times. The chain uses TRBV5-1 and TRBJ2-7; D may be TRBD1 (6 bases). This CDR3 contains 13 residues. The V gene lost 7 bases and the J gene lost 2 bases, with 13 bases spanning the gap. Per germline, CDR1 SGHRS and CDR2 YFSETQ. The CDR3 spells CASGPGQTYEQYF. The CDR3 DNA sequence: TGCGCCAGCGGCCCCGGACAGACCTACGAGCAGTACTTC.

This clonotype was observed many times. The rearrangement uses TRBV29-1 and TRBJ2-3; D not certain. Trimming shortened V by 4 bases and J by 0 bases, and 5 bases separated the two germline ends. The CDR3 totals 12 residues. Germline CDR1 and CDR2: SQVTM and ANQGSEA. CDR3 protein: CSVALSTDTQYF. The CDR3 coding sequence is TGCAGCGTTGCCCTTAGCACAGATACGCAGTATTTT.

This clonotype was seen repeatedly, ten times or more. The chain combines TRBV4-1 with TRBJ1-1; D is unclear. The CDR3 runs to 15 residues. The V end lost 0 bases, the J end lost 1 base, and 9 bases lay between the germline ends. CDR1 MGHRA and CDR2 YSYEKL come from the germline V gene. The CDR3 nucleotides read TGCGCCAGCAGCCAAGACGTTCTGGGGAACACTGAAGCTTTCTTT. Protein: CASSQDVLGNTEAFF.

The chain combines TRBV19 with TRBJ2-6, with D uncertain. CDR3 length equals 14 residues. Germline CDR1 reads LNHDA; CDR2 reads SQIVND (reference sequence). Trimming took off 7 bases at V and 1 base at J, with 8 bases between the two ends. The CDR3 sequence: CASTTASGANVLTF. In nucleotides, the CDR3 is TGTGCCAGTACTACGGCATCTGGGGCCAACGTCCTGACTTTC.

This clonotype was recorded many times. The chain uses TRBV5-5 and TRBJ1-3; D is unclear. This CDR3 has 15 amino acids. Germline V lookup: CDR1 SGHKS, CDR2 YYEKEE (reference sequence). V lost 2 bases, J lost 4 bases, and 13 bases lay in between. CDR3 sequence: CASSFSPEPGNTIYF. DNA of the CDR3: TGTGCCAGCAGCTTCAGTCCAGAGCCCGGAAACACCATATATTTT.

This clonotype was observed at least ten times. The gene calls are TRBV9 and TRBJ2-7; no definite D call. V lost 4 bases, J lost 0 bases, and 14 bases lay in between. The V gene's germline CDR1 is SGDLS and CDR2 YYNGEE. CDR3 length: 15 residues. The DNA for the CDR3 is TGTGCCAGCAGCCCGAGTGGTCTTCCCTCCTACGAGCAGTACTTC. This gives the protein CASSPSGLPSYEQYF.

As to this clonotype: Since a much larger clone is just one base distant, this may be a read error. The chain employs TRBV30 and TRBJ2-7, with 8 bases that match TRBD2. The germline gives CDR1 GTSNPN, CDR2 SVGIG (reference sequence). This CDR3 has 13 residues. The CDR3 reads CAWSTSGPYAQYF. Here the CDR3 DNA reads TGTGCCTGGAGCACTAGCGGACCCTACGCGCAGTACTTC.

This clonotype has ten or more counts. The rearrangement uses TRBV7-9 and TRBJ2-1; 7 positions match TRBD1. The CDR3 is made up of 18 amino acids. The J segment lost 1 base and the V segment lost 2 bases, leaving 11 bases of the junction unmatched. From germline, CDR1 is SEHNR and CDR2 FQNEAQ (reference sequence). CDR3 in DNA: TGTGCCAGCAGCTTACCCCAGAGGGGCAGGGGGTCCTACAATGAGCAGTTCTTC. Its protein product is CASSLPQRGRGSYNEQFF. Looking up the rest from reference TRBV7-9 and TRBJ2-1 gives the full variable domain: DTGVSQNPRHKITKRGQNVTFRCDPISEHNRLYWYRQTLGQGPEFLTYFQNEAQLEKSRLLSDRFSAERPKGSFSTLEIQRTEQGDSAMYLCASSLPQRGRGSYNEQFFGPGTRLTVL.

The chain links TRBV7-2 to TRBJ2-5; D call uncertain. The CDR3 consists of 16 residues. The V end was cut by 1 base, the J end by 0 bases, with 12 bases between. From germline, CDR1 is SGHTA and CDR2 FQGNSA. The CDR3, as DNA: TGTGCCAGCAGCTTAGAGGCCAGGCAGTACCAAGAGACCCAGTACTTC. Its translation is CASSLEARQYQETQYF.